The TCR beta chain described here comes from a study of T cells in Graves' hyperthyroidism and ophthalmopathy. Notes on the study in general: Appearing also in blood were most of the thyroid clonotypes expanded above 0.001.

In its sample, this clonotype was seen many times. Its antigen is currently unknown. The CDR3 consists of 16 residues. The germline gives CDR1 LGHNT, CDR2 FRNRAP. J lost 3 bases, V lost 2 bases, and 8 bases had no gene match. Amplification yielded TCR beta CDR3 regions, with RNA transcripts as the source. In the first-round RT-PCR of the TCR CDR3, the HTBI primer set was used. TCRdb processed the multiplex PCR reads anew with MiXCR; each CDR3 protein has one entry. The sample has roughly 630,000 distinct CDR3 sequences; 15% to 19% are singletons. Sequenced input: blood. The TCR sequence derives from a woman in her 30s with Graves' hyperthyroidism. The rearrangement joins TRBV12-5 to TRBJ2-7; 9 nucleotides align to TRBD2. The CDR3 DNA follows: TGTGCTAGTGGTTTGTACGGGACTAGCAAGGGCTACGAGCAGTACTTC. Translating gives CASGLYGTSKGYEQYF.